This T cell receptor beta chain was obtained from a study of blood T cells in healthy people across ages. For the study at large: The template switching approach captured approximately one barcoded beta molecule for every two T cells.

It was with a sample-barcoded 5' primer and a J-beta primer mix that a second PCR of about 6 to 12 cycles was run. TCRdb analysed the 5' RACE reads with MiXCR anew, one entry per CDR3 protein. The sample includes about 1.8 million distinct CDR3 sequences, around 48% of them seen just once. The CDR3 has 15 amino acids. Trimming removed 5 bases at V and 4 bases at J, with 17 bases between. Germline V CDR1 and CDR2: SGHVS, FNYEAQ. Healthy Caucasian individuals from Russia aged about 6 to 100 served as donors. This TCR was recovered from a woman aged 40 to 55 in good health. The sample was blood. The chain couples TRBV7-6 to TRBJ2-5; perhaps TRBD2 as D (6 bases). CDR3 loop: CASSTNWDGGETQYF. In DNA form, the CDR3 reads TGTGCCAGCAGCACAAACTGGGACGGGGGAGAGACCCAGTACTTC. Combining the CDR3 with reference TRBV7-6 and TRBJ2-5 gives the whole variable domain GAGVSQSPRYKVTKRGQDVALRCDPISGHVSLYWYRQALGQGPEFLTYFNYEAQQDKSGLPNDRFSAERPEGSISTLTIQRTEQRDSAMYRCASSTNWDGGETQYFGPGTRLLVL.